The sequence of this TCR beta chain was determined in a study of blood T cell repertoires in COVID-19. Study information: COVID-19 samples collected from the United States, Italy and Spain covered acute and convalescent phases.

TCRdb's table, derived via immunoSEQ multiplex PCR, lists solely in-frame clones and lacks some. Here the sample spans 100,000 or so clones, 75% to 90% being singletons. The V and J ends lost 4 bases and 1 base respectively, with 6 bases between them. The CDR3 is 13 residues long. CDR1 SGHRS and CDR2 YFSETQ come from the germline V gene. The sample was peripheral blood. The rearrangement links TRBV5-1 to TRBJ2-1; no firm D call. The sequence derives from a woman between 50 and 59 years old with COVID-19, enrolled during active disease. The CDR3 coding sequence is TGCGCCAGCAGCCCACAATCCTACAATGAGCAGTTCTTC. It yields the protein CASSPQSYNEQFF.